The clone carrying this TCR beta chain was seen only a few times. Its specificity is not known. This CDR3 is 14 amino acids long. Germline CDR1 reads MNHEY; CDR2 reads SMNVEV (reference sequence). Trimming left V 8 bases short and J 4 bases short, with 14 bases between. Using quantitative 5'-RACE with molecular barcodes, the authors made TCR beta libraries. TCRdb passed the 5' RACE reads through MiXCR, listing each CDR3 protein once. The profile shows roughly 200,000 distinct CDR3 sequences, 9.5% to 15% of them singletons. The entry originates in a study of CD8 T cells in ankylosing spondylitis. General observations from the study: Reportedly, disease-linked clones are significantly enriched in ankylosing spondylitis patients' matched synovial fluid.

The TCR was taken from a male donor with ankylosing spondylitis or in good health (not recorded which). The chain recombines TRBV27 with TRBJ2-2; TRBD1 or TRBD2 may be the D gene (7 bases each). Sequencing used blood, either unsorted or a sorted T cell fraction (not recorded which). This CDR3 is CASQGGAATGELFF. The CDR3, as DNA: TGTGCCAGCCAGGGGGGGGCTGCCACCGGGGAGCTGTTTTTT.